These T cell receptor beta chains were read from a single sample in a study of T cell responses to AZD1222 COVID-19 vaccine. TCRdb's copy holds only in-frame clones and misses some; the assay was immunoSEQ multiplex PCR. The repertoire includes more than 70,000 clones, nearly 90% of them detected once, and roughly 1.3% sits in the top ten. The material sequenced was peripheral blood, taken 28 days after the second AZD1222 dose. The receptor set was obtained from an adult who received the AZD1222 COVID-19 vaccine. CDR3s leave out the opening cysteine and the closing phenylalanine or tryptophan.

>12|TRBV27
ASSVRGRGTEAF
>12|TRBV29-1
SVKTDGRAYGYT
>14|TRBV3-1/TRBV3-2
ASSHRQGRGGSPLH
>12|TRBV7-2
ASSLEWANTEAF
>13|TRBV3-1/TRBV3-2
ASSPQGPILETQY
>11|TRBV5-8
ASSREMNTEAF
>15|TRBV18
ASSHTGGARTNEKLF
>12|TRBV7-9
ASSSTGGGTEAF
>9|TRBV12-3/TRBV12-4
ASRSEETQY
>14|TRBV6-6
ASSLVRGRQPDTQY
>15|TRBV19
ASSLRGGTGGRYEQY
>13|TRBV19
ASSMGDRSNSPLH
>12|TRBV7-2
ASSLKRIVTEAF
>13|TRBV5-1
ASSFLTGVVTEAF
>13|TRBV9
ASSRQRLGVGSQY
>14|TRBV4-3
ASSLRAGAGGTEAF
>11|TRBV7-9
ASSLGQNTEAF
>12|TRBV25-1
ASSGGTGIDTQY
>11|TRBV10-3
AVRQGITDTQY
>12|TRBV6-2/TRBV6-3
ASSSLAGVAEQY
>11|TRBV7-9
ASSLAGVAEAF
>14|TRBV10-1
ASSQGLAGGSWELF
>12|TRBV5-1
ASSSGTGNREQY
>13|TRBV14
ASSQTSLATDTQY
>12|TRBV7-9
ASSTRGRDTEAF
>13|TRBV9
ASSVGDTANYGYT